This T cell receptor (beta chain) stems from a study of graft-versus-host responses after intestinal transplantation. On the study more broadly: Tacrolimus and steroids were given for around 3 years to all recipients after anti-thymocyte globulin induction. Whole-study findings and limits: Peak levels of circulating GvH clones tracked with early post-transplant HvG declines. Recipient marrow held GvH clones, some first seen in ileum or blood.

On this clone itself: What it recognizes is unknown.

Intraepithelial and lamina propria lymphocytes were released after the graft tissue was processed. Only in-frame clones appear in the TCRdb table, and some are missing; sequencing was by immunoSEQ multiplex PCR. The sample shows 20,000 or so clones, roughly four fifths of them seen only once. The sequence came from a human patient who received an intestinal transplant, so some T cells may come from the graft donor. Specimen: ileum tissue, collected 12 days after intestinal transplant.

CDR3: CASSPGPSGSYPSTDTQYF. The DNA of the CDR3 is TGTGCCAGCAGTCCCGGGCCCAGCGGGAGTTATCCTAGCACAGATACGCAGTATTTT. The chain combines TRBV7-3 with TRBJ2-3; 8 nucleotides match TRBD2. CDR3 size: 19 residues. Germline trimming cut 6 bases from V and 0 bases from J; bases unmatched to any gene: 17. Germline V gene data show CDR1 as SGHTA and CDR2 as FQGTGA.